These T cell receptor beta chains were read from a single sample in a study of T-cell reconstitution after alpha-beta-depleted transplantation in children. TCRdb itself ran the PCR reads through MiXCR, one entry per CDR3 protein. In the table there are 90,000 to 120,000 distinct CDR3 sequences, about 6.5% of which are singletons. The specimen comprised PBMCs, mostly from graft donor cells, sampled 360 days after TCRalphabeta/CD19-depleted stem cell transplant. These receptors were collected from a male patient aged 2 to 10 who had a stem cell transplant for acute lymphoblastic leukemia, so the T cells may come from the graft donor. CDR3s include the opening cysteine and the closing phenylalanine or tryptophan. The D gene is left open where the match is weak. Clone size appears in some rows only: once, few, many, or a class for an expanded clone.

D gene	clone size	J gene	V gene	CDR3 DNA	CDR3 protein
-	many	TRBJ2-5	TRBV11-3	TGTGCCAGCAGCTTAGGTCCCCGGAGAGAGACCCAGTACTTC	CASSLGPRRETQYF
-	-	TRBJ1-6	TRBV3-1	TGTGCCAGCAGCTTAGAAACAGGCCGGGATTCACCCCTCCACTTT	CASSLETGRDSPLHF
-	many	TRBJ2-1	TRBV6-1	TGTGCCTCCCGGAGGGGGCAGCATGAGCAGTTCTTC	CASRRGQHEQFF
TRBD2	many	TRBJ2-5	TRBV10-3	TGTGCCATCAGCCCAAGGACTAGCGGGAGTGAGACCCAGTACTTC	CAISPRTSGSETQYF
-	few	TRBJ2-7	TRBV7-9	TGTGCCAGCAGCTCGGATACGGACAGACCCCTAGGCGAGCAGTACTTC	CASSSDTDRPLGEQYF
TRBD2	many	TRBJ2-1	TRBV10-3	TGTGCCATCAGTGAGCCTAGCGGGGGCCTTAATGAGCAGTTCTTC	CAISEPSGGLNEQFF
-	many	TRBJ1-1	TRBV12-3/TRBV12-4	TGTGCCAGCGGGGGAACGGGCAGCAACACTGAAGCTTTCTTT	CASGGTGSNTEAFF
TRBD1	many	TRBJ2-4	TRBV4-3	TGCGCCAGCAGCTCAACAGGGGGACTAGCCAAAAACATTCAGTACTTC	CASSSTGGLAKNIQYF
-	many	TRBJ2-5	TRBV20-1	TGCAGTGCTAGATATGAAGCACCAGAGACCCAGTACTTC	CSARYEAPETQYF
-	-	TRBJ1-5	TRBV20-1	TGCAGTGCCCCTTCCGGGACGAAGGTGAATCAGCCCCAGCATTTT	CSAPSGTKVNQPQHF
TRBD2	few	TRBJ2-7	TRBV29-1	TGCAGCGTTGGGGCGGGAGTGTCCTACGAGCAGTACTTC	CSVGAGVSYEQYF
-	many	TRBJ2-7	TRBV7-9	TGTGCCAGCAGCCGACCGAGCTCCTACGAGCAGTACTTC	CASSRPSSYEQYF
TRBD2	few	TRBJ2-1	TRBV20-1	TGCAGTGCCTCGGGACTAGCGGGGGCGAGCTCCTACAATGAGCAGTTCTTC	CSASGLAGASSYNEQFF
TRBD1	many	TRBJ2-7	TRBV29-1	TGCAGCGTTTTAGGGCACAGGGGGCCCGAGCAGTACTTC	CSVLGHRGPEQYF
-	few	TRBJ1-2	TRBV12-3/TRBV12-4	TGTGCCAGCAGCCTAACACAGGGAAGGGGGTCTTATGGCTACACCTTC	CASSLTQGRGSYGYTF
-	few	TRBJ1-1	TRBV25-1	TGTGCCAGCAGTGAATATAGGGGTCGCGAAGCTTTCTTT	CASSEYRGREAFF
-	many	TRBJ2-4	TRBV28	TGTGCCAGCAAGAGAGGGCAGCTTCTAGCCAAAAACATTCAGTACTTC	CASKRGQLLAKNIQYF
-	few	TRBJ2-2	TRBV20-1	TGCAGTGCCGAGAGGGGTGCCGGGGAGCTGTTTTTT	CSAERGAGELFF
-	few	TRBJ2-5	TRBV3-1	TGTGCCAGCAGCCAAGACAGGGAAGAGACCCAGTACTTC	CASSQDREETQYF
-	many	TRBJ2-1	TRBV24-1	TGTGCCACCAGTGATTTACAGGGCCGCTCCTACAATGAGCAGTTCTTC	CATSDLQGRSYNEQFF
-	-	TRBJ2-5	TRBV27	TGTGCCAGCTCATCTGCATACCCTGTTTTAAAGACCCAGTACTTC	CASSSAYPVLKTQYF
-	-	TRBJ2-1	TRBV27	TGTGCCAGTCATCCTGGGTCCTACAATGAGCAGTTCTTC	CASHPGSYNEQFF
-	many	TRBJ2-7	TRBV25-1	TGTGCCACCTCCTCTGGGGGCAGATCCTACGAGCAGTACTTC	CATSSGGRSYEQYF
TRBD1	-	TRBJ2-2	TRBV27	TGTGCCAGCAGTTCCCAGACAGGGGCCAACACCGGGGAGCTGTTTTTT	CASSSQTGANTGELFF
TRBD2	many	TRBJ2-1	TRBV4-3	TGCGCCAGCAGCCAAGATCTCAGGACTAGCGGGAGTGGTGGTGAGCAGTTCTTC	CASSQDLRTSGSGGEQFF
TRBD2	-	TRBJ2-5	TRBV27	TGTGCCAGCAGTTTGAGGCCTAGCGGCCAAGAGACCCAGTACTTC	CASSLRPSGQETQYF
TRBD2	few	TRBJ2-1	TRBV5-1	TGCGCCAGCAGCTTGGTACTAGCGGGGAGTAATGAGCAGTTCTTC	CASSLVLAGSNEQFF
-	-	TRBJ2-5	TRBV5-1	TGCGCCAGCAGCCCCATGGCAGGGGGAGGCGAGACCCAGTACTTC	CASSPMAGGGETQYF
TRBD2	many	TRBJ2-1	TRBV20-1	TGCAGTGCTAGAAGCCCAGCGGGGGGCAACAATGAGCAGTTCTTC	CSARSPAGGNNEQFF
-	few	TRBJ2-6	TRBV7-2	TGTGCCAGCAGCTCCGAAGGACAGACCTCTGGGGCCAACGTCCTGACTTTC	CASSSEGQTSGANVLTF
-	many	TRBJ2-2	TRBV7-9	TGTGCCAGCAGCTTCACAGCGAACACCGGGGAGCTGTTTTTT	CASSFTANTGELFF